The sequence of this T cell receptor beta chain was determined in a study of T cell changes during pregnancy in multiple sclerosis. The CDR3 length is 13 residues. Germline V lookup: CDR1 SGHVS, CDR2 FQNEAQ. Deletions cut 1 base from V and 7 bases from J, with 10 bases between. Profiling relied on immunoSEQ multiplex PCR, and the TCRdb table lists in-frame clones only, not all of them. The repertoire consists of about 80,000 clones, with 92% occurring once and the leading ten covering roughly 1.4%. The source of this sequence is a female donor with multiple sclerosis, enrolled in a pregnancy study. The specimen was peripheral blood, collected before pregnancy. V and J are TRBV7-8 and TRBJ1-1, with D maybe TRBD1 (5 bases). As DNA, the CDR3 is TGTGCCAGCAGCTTAGGCAGGGTTGTTGAAGCTTTCTTT. It translates to CASSLGRVVEAFF.